One sample yielded the 30 T cell receptor beta chains listed below, sequenced in a study of blood T cell repertoires in COVID-19. The protocol was immunoSEQ multiplex PCR, while the TCRdb copy is restricted to in-frame clones and leaves out a portion. The table has more than 70,000 clones, 75% to 95% seen once. The sample comprised peripheral blood. The origin of the receptors is a woman between 45 and 60 years old in a cohort sampled during active COVID-19.

In its sample, this clone was seen once. The J gene is TRBJ2-1, the V gene TRBV13, with 7 bases aligning to TRBD2. V dropped 5 bases and J dropped 2; count of bases not matched to a gene: 6. The CDR3 has 15 amino acids. The germline gives CDR1 PRHDT, CDR2 FYEKMQ (reference sequence). The CDR3 nucleotides are TGTGCCAGCAGCCGCGGGGGTCTGACCTACAATGAGCAGTTCTTC. Translation: CASSRGGLTYNEQFF.

The chain combines TRBV9 with TRBJ2-1; 8 positions agree with TRBD2. The CDR3 runs 16 residues. Trimming removed 0 bases from V and 7 bases from J; junction bases left unmatched: 9. Germline CDR1 SGDLS, CDR2 YYNGEE. The CDR3 here is CASSVDGSGVENEQFF. CDR3 nucleotides: TGTGCCAGCAGCGTAGACGGTAGCGGGGTAGAGAATGAGCAGTTCTTC. The entire variable domain, with the rest obtained from reference TRBV9 and TRBJ2-1, is as follows: DSGVTQTPKHLITATGQRVTLRCSPRSGDLSVYWYQQSLDQGLQFLIQYYNGEERAKGNILERFSAQQFPDLHSELNLSSLELGDSALYFCASSVDGSGVENEQFFGPGTRLTVL.

The chain employs TRBV27 and TRBJ1-2, with D tentatively TRBD1 (6 bases). Trimming removed 6 bases at V and 4 bases at J, with 21 bases between. CDR3 length: 16 residues. The germline gives CDR1 MNHEY, CDR2 SMNVEV (reference sequence). CDR3: CASRTINRDIGYGYTF. In DNA form, the CDR3 reads TGTGCCAGCAGGACTATAAACAGGGATATCGGCTATGGCTACACCTTC.

The gene calls are TRBV28 and TRBJ2-2, with no clear D. Trimming took off 5 bases at V and 7 bases at J, with 8 bases between the two ends. Germline-derived CDR1 and CDR2 are MDHEN and SYDVKM. This CDR3 spans 12 amino acids. The CDR3 reads CASSPSVGELFF. The CDR3 DNA follows: TGTGCCAGCAGTCCCAGCGTCGGGGAGCTGTTTTTT.

The chain uses TRBV6-5 and TRBJ1-1; TRBD1 aligns across 9 bases. CDR1 and CDR2 from the germline V gene are MNHEY and SVGAGI. The CDR3 spans 14 residues. Germline trimming cut 5 bases from V and 5 bases from J; bases unmatched to any gene: 6. The CDR3 DNA sequence: TGTGCCAGCAGTCCGAGGGGACAGGGTACTGAAGCTTTCTTT. Its translation: CASSPRGQGTEAFF.

The chain uses TRBV5-4 and TRBJ2-1; D gene uncertain. This CDR3 is built from 15 residues. The germline V gene encodes CDR1 SGHNT and CDR2 YYREEE (reference sequence). V was shortened by 4 bases and J by 7 bases, with 18 bases between the two germline ends. CDR3 in DNA: TGTGCCAGCAGCCGTAACCTAGGAAATTGGAATGAGCAGTTCTTC. Encoded protein: CASSRNLGNWNEQFF.

The genes are TRBV9 and TRBJ2-7; D is perhaps TRBD2 (5 bases). Per the germline V gene, CDR1 is SGDLS and CDR2 is YYNGEE. This CDR3 is 15 amino acids long. V shed 0 bases and J shed 3 bases, with 13 bases lying between them. In DNA form, the CDR3 reads TGTGCCAGCAGCGTAGCCACCGGGATTGACTACGAGCAGTACTTC. Encoded protein: CASSVATGIDYEQYF.

The gene calls are TRBV14 and TRBJ1-2; D is undetermined. With 0 bases removed from V and 4 bases from J, the gap between germline ends came to 9 bases. CDR1 and CDR2 from the germline V gene are SGHDN and FVKESK. The CDR3 contains 14 residues. CDR3 sequence (DNA): TGTGCCAGCAGCCAAGACCCAGGAAGCTATGGCTACACCTTC. It codes for CASSQDPGSYGYTF.

The chain uses TRBV4-1 and TRBJ1-1; unclear D gene. Trimming shortened V by 1 base and J by 4 bases, and 7 bases separated the two germline ends. The V gene's germline CDR1 is MGHRA and CDR2 YSYEKL. CDR3 length: 13 amino acids. CDR3 coding DNA: TGCGCCAGCAGCCAAGGATCGGGCACTGAAGCTTTCTTT. It specifies CASSQGSGTEAFF.

The chain combines TRBV6-5 with TRBJ2-2, with no clear D. Germline V gene sequence: CDR1 MNHEY, CDR2 SVGAGI. Trimming removed 2 bases at V and 4 bases at J, with 8 bases between. The CDR3 is made up of 14 amino acids. CDR3 in amino acids: CASSYARRTGELFF. Written as DNA, the CDR3 is TGTGCCAGCAGTTACGCCAGGCGCACCGGGGAGCTGTTTTTT.

The chain combines TRBV27 with TRBJ1-5, with D possibly matching TRBD1 (5 bases). This CDR3 region has 17 residues. V was shortened by 2 bases and J by 0 bases, with 14 bases between the two germline ends. Per germline, CDR1 MNHEY and CDR2 SMNVEV (reference sequence). The CDR3 spells CASSLLGGADSNQPQHF. The CDR3 nucleotides read TGTGCCAGCAGTTTACTCGGGGGAGCCGATAGCAATCAGCCCCAGCATTTT.

The chain couples TRBV7-3 to TRBJ1-1; possible D gene TRBD1, 5 bases. Per germline, CDR1 SGHTA and CDR2 FQGTGA. Between the trimmed V and J ends, which lost 4 bases and 0 bases, there was a span of 12 bases. The length of the CDR3 is 15 residues. The CDR3 loop is CASSSATGMNTEAFF. CDR3 coding DNA: TGTGCCAGCAGCTCAGCCACAGGAATGAACACTGAAGCTTTCTTT. Drawing the rest from reference TRBV7-3 and TRBJ1-1, the complete variable domain is GAGVSQTPSNKVTEKGKYVELRCDPISGHTALYWYRQSLGQGPEFLIYFQGTGAADDSGLPNDRFFAVRPEGSVSTLKIQRTERGDSAVYLCASSSATGMNTEAFFGQGTRLTVV.

The chain couples TRBV5-1 to TRBJ1-1, with 9 bases aligning to TRBD1. From germline, CDR1 is SGHRS and CDR2 YFSETQ. The V gene end was trimmed by 3 bases and the J gene end by 4 bases; junction bases not matched to a gene: 4. The CDR3 spans 14 residues. CDR3 nucleotide sequence: TGCGCCAGCAGCTCACAGGGGGCTGGCACTGAAGCTTTCTTT. Translated, it gives CASSSQGAGTEAFF.

The rearrangement joins TRBV29-1 to TRBJ1-1; D uncertain. Germline V gene lookup returns CDR1 SQVTM and CDR2 ANQGSEA. The CDR3 spans 15 residues. V lost 1 base and J 4 bases, leaving 16 bases between the germline ends. CDR3: CSVEVGPGGGTEAFF. The CDR3 DNA sequence: TGCAGCGTTGAAGTAGGGCCAGGTGGAGGCACTGAAGCTTTCTTT.

Only one count was recorded for this clone. The CDR3 protein is CASSWGQAYEQYF. As DNA, the CDR3 is TGTGCCAGCAGTTGGGGACAGGCCTACGAGCAGTACTTC. The V call is TRBV27, the J call TRBJ2-7, with TRBD1 matching over 8 bases. Germline-derived CDR1 and CDR2 are MNHEY and SMNVEV (reference sequence). The J segment lost 2 bases and the V segment lost 4 bases, leaving 1 base of the junction unmatched. The CDR3 loop spans 13 amino acids.

The gene calls are TRBV28 and TRBJ1-3, with D tentatively TRBD1 (5 bases). There are 14 residues in the CDR3. The germline V gene has CDR1 MDHEN and CDR2 SYDVKM. Trimming took off 6 bases at V and 0 bases at J, with 9 bases between the two ends. CDR3 sequence (DNA): TGTGCCAGCAGCGACAGTTCCTCTGGAAACACCATATATTTT. It yields the protein CASSDSSSGNTIYF.

The chain couples TRBV5-1 to TRBJ2-6; the D gene is possibly TRBD2 (5 bases). Trimming took off 0 bases at V and 1 base at J, with 14 bases between the two ends. The germline V gene encodes CDR1 SGHRS and CDR2 YFSETQ. This CDR3 has 18 residues. The DNA of the CDR3 is TGCGCCAGCAGCTTGGGAGCTGCCCCGGGGTCTGGGGCCAACGTCCTGACTTTC. This sequence encodes CASSLGAAPGSGANVLTF.

The chain is built from TRBV7-9 and TRBJ2-3, with D perhaps matching TRBD1 (7 bases). CDR1 and CDR2 (germline): SEHNR, FQNEAQ (reference sequence). The CDR3 contains 16 residues. V gave up 5 bases and J gave up 3 bases, with 18 bases separating them. In DNA form, the CDR3 reads TGTGCCAGCAGCCCCGGTCAGGGGGGAAGGACAGATACGCAGTATTTT. Amino acid sequence: CASSPGQGGRTDTQYF.

As concerns this clone: Distinct nucleotide sequences in the sample also encode this CDR3. V and J are TRBV5-1 and TRBJ1-1; D might be TRBD1 (5 bases). The CDR3 is 14 residues long. Germline CDR1 SGHRS, CDR2 YFSETQ. V lost 4 bases, J lost 1 base, and 11 bases lay in between. CDR3 loop: CASSVGQKNTEAFF. Written as DNA, the CDR3 is TGCGCCAGCAGCGTAGGACAAAAGAACACTGAAGCTTTCTTT.

V usage is TRBV19 and J usage is TRBJ2-2; D uncertain. This CDR3 has 15 residues. Trimming removed 2 bases at V and 5 bases at J, with 12 bases between. Per the germline V gene, CDR1 is LNHDA and CDR2 is SQIVND (reference sequence). The CDR3 loop is CASSISGLGTGELFF. CDR3 in DNA: TGTGCCAGTAGTATAAGTGGGCTCGGAACCGGGGAGCTGTTTTTT.

The chain joins TRBV6-5 to TRBJ1-5; no firm D call. The V end was cut by 8 bases, the J end by 0 bases, with 11 bases between. The CDR3 contains 14 residues. Germline CDR1 is MNHEY and CDR2 is SVGAGI. CDR3 loop: CASRRTLSNQPQHF. The CDR3, as DNA: TGTGCCAGCCGACGGACTCTTAGCAATCAGCCCCAGCATTTT.

The rearrangement uses TRBV19 and TRBJ2-1; 14 positions match TRBD2. CDR1 is LNHDA and CDR2 is SQIVND in the germline V gene (reference sequence). V dropped 5 bases and J dropped 2; count of bases not matched to a gene: 11. CDR3 length: 19 residues. In nucleotides, the CDR3 is TGTGCCAGTAGTGCCGTCCCGGGACTAGCGGGGGTGACCTACAATGAGCAGTTCTTC. Protein sequence: CASSAVPGLAGVTYNEQFF.

V is TRBV5-1 and J is TRBJ1-6; 10 nucleotides agree with TRBD1. V trimming: 2 bases; J trimming: 10 bases; junction bases outside the gene matches: 6. Germline CDR1 and CDR2: SGHRS and YFSETQ. The CDR3 is made up of 15 amino acids. The CDR3 sequence: CASSFGTGDYSPLHF. The CDR3 DNA is TGCGCCAGCAGCTTTGGGACAGGGGATTACTCACCCCTCCACTTT.

J is TRBJ1-3 and V is TRBV9, with 8 bases matching TRBD1. This CDR3 region has 16 residues. Germline V gene sequence: CDR1 SGDLS, CDR2 YYNGEE. The V and J ends lost 5 bases and 4 bases, in that order; junction bases with no gene match: 11. CDR3 coding DNA: TGTGCCAGCAGTAGAACCGGGACAGGTGAAGGAAACACCATATATTTT. Amino acid sequence: CASSRTGTGEGNTIYF.

This chain uses TRBV7-9 with TRBJ2-2, with a tentative D call TRBD2 (6 bases). The V gene's germline CDR1 is SEHNR and CDR2 FQNEAQ (reference sequence). This CDR3 is 15 amino acids long. V shed 5 bases and J shed 4 bases, with 14 bases lying between them. CDR3 region: CASSEGRGGTGELFF. In nucleotides, the CDR3 is TGTGCCAGCAGCGAAGGAAGGGGAGGCACCGGGGAGCTGTTTTTT.

The chain recombines TRBV27 with TRBJ1-1; D not certain. Trimming shortened V by 5 bases and J by 0 bases, and 10 bases separated the two germline ends. CDR1 is MNHEY, CDR2 SMNVEV, per germline (reference sequence). CDR3 length: 14 amino acids. The CDR3 DNA follows: TGTGCCAGCAGTATGACAAATATGAACACTGAAGCTTTCTTT. This sequence encodes CASSMTNMNTEAFF.

This chain joins TRBV27 and TRBJ2-1; 9 nucleotides match TRBD1. The germline CDR1 and CDR2 sequences are MNHEY and SMNVEV (reference sequence). This CDR3 is 15 amino acids long. J was trimmed by 4 bases and V by 5 bases; bases with no gene match: 6. This chain's CDR3 is CASSTGTGIYNEQFF. CDR3 nucleotides: TGTGCCAGCAGTACAGGGACAGGGATTTACAATGAGCAGTTCTTC.

The V gene is TRBV2, the J gene TRBJ1-1; TRBD1 matches at 8 bases. Trimming cost V 5 bases and J 7 bases; bases outside gene matches: 6. CDR3 length: 13 amino acids. Germline V gene lookup returns CDR1 SNHLY and CDR2 FYNNEI. The CDR3: CASSYRGAGEAFF. The CDR3 bases are TGTGCCAGCAGTTACAGGGGGGCGGGTGAAGCTTTCTTT. The full variable domain, with the rest looked up from reference TRBV2 and TRBJ1-1, is EPEVTQTPSHQVTQMGQEVILRCVPISNHLYFYWYRQILGQKVEFLVSFYNNEISEKSEIFDDQFSVERPDGSNFTLKIRSTKLEDSAMYFCASSYRGAGEAFFGQGTRLTVV.

V usage is TRBV2 and J usage is TRBJ1-5; TRBD1 might be the D (6 bases). Between the trimmed V and J ends, which lost 8 bases and 2 bases, there was a span of 16 bases. The CDR3 is 15 amino acids. Per the germline V gene, CDR1 is SNHLY and CDR2 is FYNNEI. CDR3 loop: CASDRTALGNQPQHF. The DNA for the CDR3 is TGTGCCAGCGATCGGACAGCCCTGGGCAATCAGCCCCAGCATTTT.

The chain carries TRBV7-8 and TRBJ2-1, with 12 bases fitting TRBD2. The CDR3 length is 17 residues. CDR1 is SGHVS, CDR2 FQNEAQ, per germline. With V trimmed by 3 bases and J by 10 bases, 13 bases remained unmatched. CDR3 residues: CASSFSAGLAGPGEQFF. CDR3 in DNA: TGTGCCAGCAGCTTCAGCGCTGGACTAGCGGGACCCGGGGAGCAGTTCTTC.